The subject of this entry is one T cell receptor beta chain. The entry originates in a study of blood T cell repertoires in COVID-19. Overall study: Recovered Cohort 3 donors showed two negative PCRs, clearance, or symptom resolution.

Clones were sequenced by immunoSEQ multiplex PCR, and TCRdb holds only the in-frame ones, with some missing. The table shows roughly 340,000 clones, with about 87% occurring only once. There are 15 residues in the CDR3. The V gene end was trimmed by 0 bases and the J gene end by 7 bases; junction bases not matched to a gene: 4. Germline assignment: CDR1 SEHNR and CDR2 FQNEAQ (reference sequence). This TCR was sampled from a man aged 40-49 years in a cohort exposed to, infected with or recovered from COVID-19 (not recorded which). The chain is built from TRBV7-9 and TRBJ1-5; 9 nucleotides align to TRBD1. The source material was PBMCs or T cells enriched from blood (not recorded which). In DNA form, the CDR3 reads TGTGCCAGCAGCTTAGCCACAGGGGGCGGACAGCCCCAGCATTTT. This sequence encodes CASSLATGGGQPQHF.